The 8 T cell receptor beta chains below come from one sample, sequenced in a study of shared clonotypes between healthy human individuals. The protocol was immunoSEQ multiplex PCR, while the TCRdb copy is restricted to in-frame clones and leaves out a portion. This table holds roughly 220,000 clones, 50% to 80% found once. The sequenced sample consisted of memory CD4+ T cells sorted from blood. Documented subset: CD45RA-negative fraction. These receptors were taken from a man between 25 and 39 years old in good health.

The chain couples TRBV2 to TRBJ2-2; 9 positions match TRBD1. V lost 6 bases, J lost 2 bases, and 7 bases stayed unmatched. Germline CDR1 is SNHLY and CDR2 is FYNNEI. The CDR3 spans 16 residues. DNA for the CDR3: TGTGCCAGCAGAGGTACAGGGGGCGAAAACACCGGGGAGCTGTTTTTT. Protein product: CASRGTGGENTGELFF. Drawing the rest from reference TRBV2 and TRBJ2-2, the complete variable domain is EPEVTQTPSHQVTQMGQEVILRCVPISNHLYFYWYRQILGQKVEFLVSFYNNEISEKSEIFDDQFSVERPDGSNFTLKIRSTKLEDSAMYFCASRGTGGENTGELFFGEGSRLTVL.

This clone was observed many times. This chain links TRBV5-1 with TRBJ2-1, with no clear D. V lost 0 bases and J lost 10, with 5 bases in between. Germline CDR1 is SGHRS and CDR2 is YFSETQ. The CDR3 totals 11 residues. CDR3 sequence: CASSLAREQFF. The CDR3 bases are TGCGCCAGCAGCTTGGCCAGGGAGCAGTTCTTC.

V gene TRBV5-1 combines with J gene TRBJ2-7, with 11 bases fitting TRBD2. Germline V lookup: CDR1 SGHRS, CDR2 YFSETQ. The CDR3 is 16 residues long. Trimming cost V 0 bases and J 1 base; bases outside gene matches: 3. CDR3: CASSLGSSGRSYEQYF. The CDR3 DNA sequence: TGCGCCAGCAGCTTGGGGTCTAGCGGGAGGTCCTACGAGCAGTACTTC.

The chain carries TRBV20-1 and TRBJ2-3; D is perhaps TRBD2 (7 bases). Germline lookup yields CDR1 DFQATT and CDR2 SNEGSKA (reference sequence). This CDR3 has 11 residues. V was pared by 3 bases and J by 12 bases, with 13 bases between. CDR3 nucleotide sequence: TGCAGTGCTAGGGGGGCGGGAGCCCAGTATTTT. This gives the protein CSARGAGAQYF.

The rearrangement links TRBV25-1 to TRBJ2-1; 7 bases agree with TRBD2. The CDR3 consists of 12 residues. Unmatched junction bases numbered 5, after V lost 6 bases and J lost 9 bases. Germline lookup yields CDR1 MGHDK and CDR2 SYGVNS. The CDR3 protein is CASRETSSEQFF. DNA of the CDR3: TGTGCCAGCAGGGAGACTAGCAGTGAGCAGTTCTTC.

V usage is TRBV5-1 and J usage is TRBJ2-7; 9 nucleotides match TRBD1. V gave up 2 bases and J gave up 2 bases; unmatched junction bases: 5. The CDR3 extends over 15 amino acids. Germline V gives CDR1 SGHRS, CDR2 YFSETQ. The CDR3 here is CASSLQGTGTYEQYF. For the CDR3, the DNA is TGCGCCAGCAGCTTACAAGGGACAGGGACCTACGAGCAGTACTTC.

The chain links TRBV7-6 to TRBJ2-2; weak D call: TRBD2 (6 bases). Germline CDR1 and CDR2: SGHVS and FNYEAQ. There are 16 residues in the CDR3. Trimming pared 5 bases from V and 1 base from J, leaving 14 bases between. CDR3 nucleotides: TGTGCCAGCAGCCGACGGGGAGCGGGGAACACCGGGGAGCTGTTTTTT. This codes for CASSRRGAGNTGELFF. Full variable domain (missing parts from reference TRBV7-6 and TRBJ2-2): GAGVSQSPRYKVTKRGQDVALRCDPISGHVSLYWYRQALGQGPEFLTYFNYEAQQDKSGLPNDRFSAERPEGSISTLTIQRTEQRDSAMYRCASSRRGAGNTGELFFGEGSRLTVL.

The chain has TRBV11-3 and TRBJ2-1; D is perhaps TRBD1 or TRBD2 (5 bases each). Trimming left V 1 base short and J 9 bases short, with 10 bases between. Per germline, CDR1 SGHNT and CDR2 YENEEA. The CDR3 consists of 13 residues. The CDR3 coding sequence is TGTGCCAGCAGCTTAGTGGGGGTCGGTGAGCAGTTCTTC. This sequence encodes CASSLVGVGEQFF.